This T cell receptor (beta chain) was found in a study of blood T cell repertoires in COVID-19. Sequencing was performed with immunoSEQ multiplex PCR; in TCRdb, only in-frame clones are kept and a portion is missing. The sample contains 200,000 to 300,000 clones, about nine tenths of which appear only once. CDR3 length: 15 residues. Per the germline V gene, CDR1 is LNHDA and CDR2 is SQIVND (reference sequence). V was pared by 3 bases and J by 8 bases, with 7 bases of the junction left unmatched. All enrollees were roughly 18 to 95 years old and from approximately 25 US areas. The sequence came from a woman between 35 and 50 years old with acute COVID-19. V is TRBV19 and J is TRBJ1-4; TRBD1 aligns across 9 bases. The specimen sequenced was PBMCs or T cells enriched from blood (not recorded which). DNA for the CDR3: TGTGCCAGTAGTATTTCGACAGGGGGACAAGAAAAACTGTTTTTT. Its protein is CASSISTGGQEKLFF.